Reported below is one T cell receptor (beta chain). The sample comes from a study of blood T cell repertoires in COVID-19. Patients in Seattle were enrolled during active infection, then followed longitudinally. Per germline, CDR1 MGHRA and CDR2 YSYEKL. The CDR3 runs 17 residues. The V segment lost 1 base and the J segment 8 bases; nucleotides outside the gene matches: 15. Assay used: immunoSEQ multiplex PCR; TCRdb lists only in-frame clones, some missing. The sample yields about 480,000 clones, about 89% seen once. The sequence was collected from a woman aged 50 to 65 with COVID-19, enrolled during active disease. V gene TRBV4-1 combines with J gene TRBJ1-2; 8 bases agree with TRBD1. Sequencing was carried out using peripheral blood. The CDR3 is CASSQVLGQGAGDGYTF. Written as DNA, the CDR3 is TGCGCCAGCAGCCAAGTCCTAGGACAGGGCGCAGGGGACGGCTACACCTTC.